These T cell receptor beta chains were read from a single sample in a study of human T cells and chemical hapten exposure. TCRdb re-derived calls from the RACE reads in MiXCR, one entry per CDR3 protein. The sample holds more than 100,000 distinct CDR3 sequences, approximately 12% seen once. The material was whole blood, obtained in connection with sensitization to the hapten diphenylcyclopropenone (DPC). These TCRs come from a woman under 30 with alopecia areata. Some clones in this sample may be carry-over from other donors' samples. Both conserved end residues are part of each CDR3. The D gene is left open where the match is weak. Some rows have no size entry. The others give once, few or many, or a class for an expanded clone.

J gene	V gene	D gene	clone size	CDR3 protein	CDR3 DNA
TRBJ2-5	TRBV11-3	-	few	CASSSDRARETQYF	TGTGCCAGCAGCTCGGACCGGGCGCGGGAGACCCAGTACTTC
TRBJ1-5	TRBV5-1	-	many	CASSPGVSNQPQHF	TGCGCCAGCAGCCCGGGCGTGAGCAATCAGCCCCAGCATTTT
TRBJ1-1	TRBV6-6	-	few	CASSYGPRDTEAFF	TGTGCCAGCAGTTACGGCCCCAGGGACACTGAAGCTTTCTTT
TRBJ2-3	TRBV7-9	TRBD2	few	CASSSPGSGVTDTQYF	TGTGCCAGCAGCTCCCCGGGTAGCGGGGTCACAGATACGCAGTATTTT
TRBJ2-3	TRBV7-9	-	-	CASSFEPSTDTQYF	TGTGCCAGCAGCTTCGAACCTAGCACAGATACGCAGTATTTT
TRBJ1-1	TRBV9	-	few	CASSVAVVSTEAFF	TGTGCCAGCAGCGTAGCCGTAGTGTCCACTGAAGCTTTCTTT
TRBJ2-3	TRBV7-2	TRBD1	few	CASSLAQRDRTDTQYF	TGTGCCAGCAGCTTAGCGCAACGGGACAGGACAGATACGCAGTATTTT
TRBJ2-1	TRBV11-2	TRBD1	-	CASSSGTGYNEQFF	TGTGCCAGCAGCTCCGGGACAGGGTACAATGAGCAGTTCTTC
TRBJ1-1	TRBV30	-	many	CAWTGGLNTEAFF	TGTGCCTGGACGGGGGGTCTGAACACTGAAGCTTTCTTT
TRBJ2-4	TRBV24-1	-	few	CATSDPLNQGNIQYF	TGTGCCACCAGTGACCCTTTAAATCAAGGAAACATTCAGTACTTC
TRBJ2-7	TRBV7-6	-	-	CASSLYGPSYEQYF	TGTGCCAGCAGCTTATACGGTCCATCCTACGAGCAATACTTC
TRBJ2-1	TRBV30	TRBD2	few	CAWRFYMRGNEQFF	TGTGCCTGGAGGTTTTATATGCGGGGGAATGAGCAGTTCTTC
TRBJ2-7	TRBV6-6	-	-	CASSHRSGEQYF	TGTGCCAGCAGTCACCGGTCGGGGGAGCAGTACTTC
TRBJ1-1	TRBV6-1	-	many	CASRRGIMNTEAFF	TGTGCCAGCAGGCGGGGGATCATGAACACTGAAGCTTTCTTT
TRBJ2-3	TRBV27	TRBD1	many	CASSLMTGVPDTQYF	TGTGCCAGCAGTTTAATGACAGGGGTCCCAGATACGCAGTATTTT
TRBJ2-3	TRBV7-8	-	-	CASSLVVRSADTQYF	TGTGCCAGCAGCTTAGTAGTGAGGAGTGCAGATACGCAGTATTTT
TRBJ2-7	TRBV20-1	-	few	CSANEGSSYEQYF	TGCAGTGCTAATGAGGGGAGCTCCTACGAGCAGTACTTC